These T cell receptor beta chains were read from a single sample in a study of cytotoxic CD8 clonotypes in ibrutinib-treated CLL. Some clones are missing from TCRdb's copy, which holds only in-frame ones; the method was immunoSEQ multiplex PCR. The repertoire holds approximately 320,000 clones, with roughly 71% as singletons. The source was PBMCs, collected after 36 months of ibrutinib treatment. These receptors came from a human donor with chronic lymphocytic leukemia. The CDR3 runs from the conserved cysteine through the conserved F or W. Each record gives: clone size, V gene, CDR3 protein. Size values are once, few and many counts, or a class for expanded clones, and some rows have none.

>.|TRBV5-4
CASSARGRDTQYF
>.|TRBV11-2
CASSLGAVTETQYF
>.|TRBV7-6
CASSFWTSSYNEQFF
>few|TRBV20-1
CSAGDEQYF
>.|TRBV25-1
CASSEVQGLEAFF
>once|TRBV5-5
CASSLEAVEQFF
>once|TRBV25-1
CASSVTNSYEQYF
>.|TRBV14
CASSHLGTWSTDTQYF
>.|TRBV7-2
CASSFLGQGPDTQYF
>.|TRBV11-2
CASSHQRGQGSSPLHF
>.|TRBV27
CASSLQPTDSPLHF
>.|TRBV29-1
CSVSGSTYEQYF
>.|TRBV5-6
CASSSHPSREQYF
>.|TRBV5-6
CASSPGQDLTYEQYF
>.|TRBV27
CASSWAGGDEKLFF
>once|TRBV7-6
CASSLLTGGSNQPQHF
>few|TRBV29-1
CSVAIGGVFREQYF
>.|TRBV19
CASSIWNTEAFF
>.|TRBV6-5
CASSDRDSLNEQFF
>.|TRBV5-1
CASSLLARGRFGYTF
>.|TRBV5-4
CASSLGTRSYEQYF